In its sample, the clone carrying this T cell receptor (beta chain) was seen a few times. What it binds is unknown. TCRdb ran MiXCR on the RT-PCR reads and lists one entry per CDR3 protein. The sample contains 600,000 to 850,000 distinct CDR3 sequences, less than 15% of which appear only once. The entry originates in a study of response to subunit inactivated influenza vaccine. Broader study findings: Seasonal influenza vaccination, on each occasion, was suggested by the authors to recruit few new T cells.

This specimen was PBMCs from blood, taken about 14 days before vaccination. The sequence was obtained from a man over 45 who received an inactivated influenza vaccine.

CDR3 sequence reads: CASSFRDRDTGELFF. CDR3 bases: TGCGCCAGCAGCTTCCGGGACAGGGACACCGGGGAGCTGTTTTTT. The chain has TRBV4-3 and TRBJ2-2, with 9 bases identical to TRBD1. CDR3 length equals 15 residues. Per the germline V gene, CDR1 is LGHNA and CDR2 is YSLEER. The V gene end was trimmed by 5 bases and the J gene end by 3 bases; junction bases not matched to a gene: 4.